These 14 T cell receptor beta chains share one sample of origin, sequenced in a study of T cells in Graves' hyperthyroidism and ophthalmopathy. Amplified TCR beta CDR3 regions came from RNA transcripts. The primer set for the first-round RT-PCR of the TCR CDR3 was HTBI. TCRdb recomputed calls from the multiplex PCR reads with MiXCR, one row per CDR3 protein. The table records roughly 650,000 distinct CDR3 sequences, 16% of them present only once. The sequencing input was blood. The receptors come from a woman between 40 and 55 years old with Graves' ophthalmopathy.

This clonotype occurred many times. The rearrangement links TRBV18 to TRBJ1-1, with no clear D. The CDR3 is 11 residues long. In germline, CDR1 is KGHSH, CDR2 LQKENI. V was clipped by 6 bases and J by 5 bases, with 7 bases between them. CDR3 residues: CASSLKTEAFF. In DNA, the CDR3 is TGTGCCAGCTCGCTCAAGACTGAAGCTTTCTTT.

The chain has TRBV20-1 and TRBJ2-1; perhaps TRBD1 as D (6 bases). CDR3 length: 13 residues. Germline CDR1 DFQATT, CDR2 SNEGSKA (reference sequence). The DNA of the CDR3 is TGCAGCGCCCGGGACAACAGATACAATGAGCAGTTCTTC. Residues: CSARDNRYNEQFF.

Comment on this clonotype: It may be a read error: a sequence one base away is much more abundant. The chain uses TRBV12-3 or TRBV12-4 and TRBJ2-1, with D unclear. The CDR3 covers 13 residues. The CDR3 nucleotides read TGTGCCAGCGGTTTGTCGGTAGTTAATGAGCAGTTCTTC. Its translation: CASGLSVVNEQFF.

The chain employs TRBV6-2 or TRBV6-3 and TRBJ2-7, with 11 bases fitting TRBD2. This CDR3 has 15 residues. Germline V gene lookup returns CDR1 MNHEY and CDR2 SVGEGT. Unmatched junction bases numbered 11, after V lost 5 bases and J lost 8 bases. The DNA of the CDR3 is TGTGCCAGCAGTACCCCCCTAGCGGGAGGCCTAAAGCAGTACTTC. It is translated as CASSTPLAGGLKQYF.

This clonotype was recorded many times. The CDR3 reads CASSKGWGGDSNQPQHF. The CDR3 nucleotides are TGTGCCAGCAGTAAGGGCTGGGGGGGAGATAGCAATCAGCCCCAGCATTTT. V and J are TRBV12-3 or TRBV12-4 and TRBJ1-5, with TRBD1 as a possible D gene (5 bases). With 5 bases removed from V and 0 bases from J, the gap between germline ends came to 17 bases. The CDR3 extends over 17 amino acids.

As regards this clonotype: Its ends do not fully match the called genes, so a read error is possible. The rearrangement joins TRBV28 to TRBJ1-5, with no clear D. The CDR3 is made up of 15 amino acids. Germline CDR1 reads MDHEN; CDR2 reads SYDVKM. In DNA form, the CDR3 reads TGTGCCAGCAGTCGAGCCCATAATCGCAATCAGCCCCGGCATTTT. Translation: CASSRAHNRNQPRHF.

This clonotype was seen at least ten times. This sequence joins TRBV28 and TRBJ2-2; tentative D call: TRBD2 (6 bases). This CDR3 has 14 residues. Trimming left V 7 bases short and J 1 base short, with 10 bases between. Germline CDR1 is MDHEN and CDR2 is SYDVKM. CDR3 sequence reads: CASNEGGNTGELFF. The CDR3 DNA reads TGTGCCAGCAACGAGGGAGGGAACACCGGGGAGCTGTTTTTT.

This clonotype was detected many times. The chain joins TRBV11-2 to TRBJ2-3, with D perhaps assigned TRBD1 or TRBD2 (5 bases each). Trimming shortened V by 8 bases and J by 8 bases, and 14 bases separated the two germline ends. There are 12 residues in the CDR3. Germline assignment: CDR1 SGHAT and CDR2 FQNNGV. The DNA for the CDR3 is TGTGCCAGCCGCAAGAGTGGGGGTACGCAGTATTTT. This sequence encodes CASRKSGGTQYF.

This clonotype has a count of ten or more. The chain is built from TRBV2 and TRBJ2-1; D might be TRBD1 (7 bases). Germline CDR1 is SNHLY and CDR2 is FYNNEI. Trimming took off 8 bases at V and 2 bases at J, with 10 bases between the two ends. The CDR3 length is 13 residues. CDR3 bases: TGTGCCAGCGCGGGGACAGCCTACAATGAGCAGTTCTTC. This translates into CASAGTAYNEQFF. The whole variable domain, remainder taken from reference TRBV2 and TRBJ2-1, is EPEVTQTPSHQVTQMGQEVILRCVPISNHLYFYWYRQILGQKVEFLVSFYNNEISEKSEIFDDQFSVERPDGSNFTLKIRSTKLEDSAMYFCASAGTAYNEQFFGPGTRLTVL.

This clonotype was picked up many times. The chain employs TRBV18 and TRBJ1-4; D gene unclear. Trimming removed 3 bases at V and 5 bases at J, with 7 bases between. The CDR3 is 13 amino acids. Germline values: CDR1 KGHSH, CDR2 LQKENI. CDR3 nucleotide sequence: TGTGCCAGCTCACCCGGCCAGAATGAAAAACTGTTTTTT. Its protein product is CASSPGQNEKLFF.

This clonotype has ten or more counts. The CDR3 spells CASLKRGPNYGYTF. The CDR3 DNA reads as TGTGCCAGCCTTAAGAGGGGACCTAACTATGGCTACACCTTC. The chain recombines TRBV28 with TRBJ1-2, with a weak D call TRBD1 (5 bases). CDR1 is MDHEN and CDR2 is SYDVKM in the germline V gene. CDR3 size: 14 residues. With 8 bases removed from V and 0 bases from J, the gap between germline ends came to 13 bases.

This clonotype was observed at least ten times. This chain connects TRBV3-1 to TRBJ2-5, with D possibly being TRBD1 (5 bases). The CDR3 loop spans 15 amino acids. V lost 2 bases and J 5 bases, leaving 15 bases between the germline ends. The V gene's germline CDR1 is LGHDT and CDR2 YNNKEL (reference sequence). The CDR3 is CASSQRGRRAETQYF. The CDR3 bases are TGTGCCAGCAGCCAAAGGGGCCGCAGGGCGGAGACCCAGTACTTC.

Many counts were recorded for this clonotype. The rearrangement uses TRBV28 and TRBJ2-7; TRBD1 aligns across 8 bases. Trimming took 4 bases from V and 3 from J; bases not matched to a gene: 8. Germline V lookup: CDR1 MDHEN, CDR2 SYDVKM. CDR3 size: 15 residues. CDR3 in amino acids: CASSSSTGTGYEQYF. In DNA, the CDR3 is TGTGCCAGCAGTTCGTCTACCGGGACAGGCTACGAGCAGTACTTC.

The chain is built from TRBV30 and TRBJ2-2, with D perhaps TRBD2 (5 bases). There are 13 residues in the CDR3. Trimming left V 5 bases short and J 5 bases short, with 12 bases between. CDR1 and CDR2 (germline): GTSNPN, SVGIG (reference sequence). The CDR3 loop reads CAWGERVTGELFF. Here the CDR3 DNA reads TGTGCCTGGGGGGAGAGGGTAACCGGGGAGCTGTTTTTT.